This TCR beta chain derives from a study of CDR3 diversity in severe acne. V lost 4 bases to trimming and J lost 11 bases, with 21 bases between them. Germline-derived CDR1 and CDR2 are SGDLS and YYNGEE. The CDR3 loop spans 14 amino acids. This clonotype was picked up a small number of times. TCRdb called the PCR reads again in MiXCR, with one record for every CDR3 protein. The sample records tens of thousands of distinct CDR3 sequences, around 53% being singletons. The chain has TRBV9 and TRBJ1-1, with unresolved D. Sequencing input: blood. The receptor was derived from a male donor in good health, without acne. CDR3 residues: CASSQDWPNGLAFF. The DNA for the CDR3 is TGTGCCAGCAGCCAAGATTGGCCCAATGGATTGGCTTTCTTT.